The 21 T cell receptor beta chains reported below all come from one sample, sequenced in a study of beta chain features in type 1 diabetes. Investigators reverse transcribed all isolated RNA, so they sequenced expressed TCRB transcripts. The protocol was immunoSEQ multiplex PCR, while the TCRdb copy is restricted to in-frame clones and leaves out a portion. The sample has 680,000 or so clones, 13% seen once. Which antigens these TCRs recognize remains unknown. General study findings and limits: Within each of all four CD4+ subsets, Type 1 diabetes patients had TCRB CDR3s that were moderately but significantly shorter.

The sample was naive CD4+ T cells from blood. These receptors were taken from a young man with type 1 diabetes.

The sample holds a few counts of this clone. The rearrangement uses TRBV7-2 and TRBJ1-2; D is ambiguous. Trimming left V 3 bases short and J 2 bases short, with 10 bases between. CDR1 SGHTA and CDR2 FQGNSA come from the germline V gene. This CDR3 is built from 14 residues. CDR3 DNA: TGTGCCAGCAGCTTTAATCCAGTCAACTATGGCTACACCTTC. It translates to CASSFNPVNYGYTF.

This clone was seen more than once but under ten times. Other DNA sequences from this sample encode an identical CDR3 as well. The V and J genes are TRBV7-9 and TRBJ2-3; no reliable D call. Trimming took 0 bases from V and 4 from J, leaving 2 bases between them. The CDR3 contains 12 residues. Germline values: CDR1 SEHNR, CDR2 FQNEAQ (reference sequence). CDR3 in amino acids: CASSLAADTQYF. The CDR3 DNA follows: TGTGCCAGCAGCTTAGCCGCAGATACGCAGTATTTT.

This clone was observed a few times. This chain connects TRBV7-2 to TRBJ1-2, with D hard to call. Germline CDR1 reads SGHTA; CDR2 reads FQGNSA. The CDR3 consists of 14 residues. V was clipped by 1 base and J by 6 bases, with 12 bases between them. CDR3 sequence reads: CASSLGLGSHGYTF. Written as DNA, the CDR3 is TGTGCCAGCAGCTTAGGGCTGGGTTCCCATGGCTACACCTTC.

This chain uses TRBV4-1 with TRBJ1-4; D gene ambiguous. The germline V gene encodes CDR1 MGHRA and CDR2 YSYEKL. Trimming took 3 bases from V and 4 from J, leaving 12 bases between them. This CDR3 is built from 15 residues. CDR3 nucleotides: TGCGCCAGCAGCCAGGTGGCTGGGAGTAATGAAAAACTGTTTTTT. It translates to CASSQVAGSNEKLFF.

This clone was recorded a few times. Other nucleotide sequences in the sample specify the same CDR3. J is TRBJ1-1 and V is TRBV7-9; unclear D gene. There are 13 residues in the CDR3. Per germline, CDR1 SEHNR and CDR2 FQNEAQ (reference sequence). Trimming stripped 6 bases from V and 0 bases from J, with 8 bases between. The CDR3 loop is CASSQGVNTEAFF. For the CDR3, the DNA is TGTGCCAGCAGTCAAGGAGTGAACACTGAAGCTTTCTTT.

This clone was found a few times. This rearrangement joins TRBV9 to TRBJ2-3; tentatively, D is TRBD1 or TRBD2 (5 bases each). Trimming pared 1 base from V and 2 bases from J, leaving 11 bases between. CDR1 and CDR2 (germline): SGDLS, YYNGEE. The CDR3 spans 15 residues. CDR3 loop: CASSVRGSNTDTQYF. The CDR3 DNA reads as TGTGCCAGCAGCGTACGGGGCAGCAACACAGATACGCAGTATTTT.

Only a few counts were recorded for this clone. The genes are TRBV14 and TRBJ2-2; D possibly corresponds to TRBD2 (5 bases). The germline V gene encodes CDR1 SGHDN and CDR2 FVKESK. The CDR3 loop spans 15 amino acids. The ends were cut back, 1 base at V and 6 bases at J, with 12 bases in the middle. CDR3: CASSQVASLSGELFF. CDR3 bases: TGTGCCAGCAGCCAAGTGGCTAGCTTATCCGGGGAGCTGTTTTTT.

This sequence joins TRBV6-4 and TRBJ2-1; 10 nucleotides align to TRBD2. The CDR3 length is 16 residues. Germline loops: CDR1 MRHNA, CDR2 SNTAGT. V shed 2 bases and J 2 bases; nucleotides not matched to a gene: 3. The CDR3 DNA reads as TGTGCCAGCAGTGACCTAAGCGGGGGGGCCTACAATGAGCAGTTCTTC. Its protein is CASSDLSGGAYNEQFF.

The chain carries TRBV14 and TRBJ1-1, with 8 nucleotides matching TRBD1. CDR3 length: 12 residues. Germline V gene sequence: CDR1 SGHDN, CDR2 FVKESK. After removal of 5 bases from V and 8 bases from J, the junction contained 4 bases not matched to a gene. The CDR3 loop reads CASSVWDREAFF. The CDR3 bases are TGTGCCAGCAGCGTATGGGACAGGGAAGCTTTCTTT. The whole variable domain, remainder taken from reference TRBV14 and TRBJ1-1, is EAGVTQFPSHSVIEKGQTVTLRCDPISGHDNLYWYRRVMGKEIKFLLHFVKESKQDESGMPNNRFLAERTGGTYSTLKVQPAELEDSGVYFCASSVWDREAFFGQGTRLTVV.

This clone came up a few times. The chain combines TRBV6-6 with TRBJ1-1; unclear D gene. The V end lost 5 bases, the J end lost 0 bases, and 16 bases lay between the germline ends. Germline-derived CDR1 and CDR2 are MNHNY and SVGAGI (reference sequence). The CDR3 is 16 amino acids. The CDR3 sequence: CASSPNPPALNTEAFF. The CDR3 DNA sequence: TGTGCCAGCAGTCCAAACCCACCCGCCCTGAACACTGAAGCTTTCTTT.

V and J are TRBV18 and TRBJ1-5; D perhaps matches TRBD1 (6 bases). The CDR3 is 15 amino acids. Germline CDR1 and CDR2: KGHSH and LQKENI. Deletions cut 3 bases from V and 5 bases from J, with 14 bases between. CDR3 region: CASSPPSAGDQPQHF. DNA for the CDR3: TGTGCCAGCTCACCCCCGTCGGCAGGGGATCAGCCCCAGCATTTT.

The CDR3 DNA reads TGTGCCAGCTCCGGAGCGGGGCCCTCCCAGGAGACCCAGTACTTC. The encoded protein is CASSGAGPSQETQYF. The chain recombines TRBV18 with TRBJ2-5; TRBD2 aligns across 7 bases. The CDR3 has 15 amino acids. V lost 6 bases to trimming and J lost 5 bases; unmatched junction nucleotides: 12. CDR1 and CDR2 (germline): KGHSH, LQKENI.

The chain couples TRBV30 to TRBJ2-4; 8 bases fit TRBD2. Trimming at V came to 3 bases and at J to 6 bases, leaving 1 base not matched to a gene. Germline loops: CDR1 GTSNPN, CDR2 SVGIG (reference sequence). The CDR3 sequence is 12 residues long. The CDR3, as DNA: TGTGCCTGGAGCGGGGGGGCAAACATTCAGTACTTC. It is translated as CAWSGGANIQYF.

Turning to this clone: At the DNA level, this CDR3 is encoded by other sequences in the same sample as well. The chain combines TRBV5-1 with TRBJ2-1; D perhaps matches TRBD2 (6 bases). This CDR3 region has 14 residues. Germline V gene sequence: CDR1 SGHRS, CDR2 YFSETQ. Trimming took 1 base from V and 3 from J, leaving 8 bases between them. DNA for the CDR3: TGCGCCAGCAGCTTGCCGGGGGACTACAATGAGCAGTTCTTC. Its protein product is CASSLPGDYNEQFF.

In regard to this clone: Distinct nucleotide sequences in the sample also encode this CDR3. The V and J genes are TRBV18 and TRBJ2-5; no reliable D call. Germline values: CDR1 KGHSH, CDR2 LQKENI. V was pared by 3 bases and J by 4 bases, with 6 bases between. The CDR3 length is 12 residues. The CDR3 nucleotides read TGTGCCAGCTCACCCTCGAGAGAGACCCAGTACTTC. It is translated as CASSPSRETQYF.

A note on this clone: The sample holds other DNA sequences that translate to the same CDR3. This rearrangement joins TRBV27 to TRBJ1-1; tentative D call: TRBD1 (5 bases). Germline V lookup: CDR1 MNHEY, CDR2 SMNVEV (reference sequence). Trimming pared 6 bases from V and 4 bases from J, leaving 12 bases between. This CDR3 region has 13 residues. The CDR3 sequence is CASSLSGGTEAFF. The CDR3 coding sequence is TGTGCCAGCAGCCTCTCGGGGGGCACTGAAGCTTTCTTT.

In DNA, the CDR3 is TGTGCCTGGAGTGTGGAAGGGGGCGGAAAGCCCCAGCATTTT. Amino acids: CAWSVEGGGKPQHF. The chain couples TRBV30 to TRBJ1-5, with 7 bases that match TRBD1. Germline trimming cut 0 bases from V and 8 bases from J; bases unmatched to any gene: 7. Looked up from germline, CDR1 is GTSNPN and CDR2 is SVGIG (reference sequence). This CDR3 has 14 amino acids. Combining the CDR3 with reference TRBV30 and TRBJ1-5 gives the whole variable domain SQTIHQWPATLVQPVGSPLSLECTVEGTSNPNLYWYRQAAGRGLQLLFYSVGIGQISSEVPQNLSASRPQDRQFILSSKKLLLSDSGFYLCAWSVEGGGKPQHFGDGTRLSIL.

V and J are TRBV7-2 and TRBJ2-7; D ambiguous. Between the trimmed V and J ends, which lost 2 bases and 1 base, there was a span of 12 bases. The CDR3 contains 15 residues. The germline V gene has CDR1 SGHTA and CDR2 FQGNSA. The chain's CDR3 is CASSLIGVASYEQYF. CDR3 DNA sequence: TGTGCCAGCAGCTTAATTGGGGTGGCATCCTACGAGCAGTACTTC.

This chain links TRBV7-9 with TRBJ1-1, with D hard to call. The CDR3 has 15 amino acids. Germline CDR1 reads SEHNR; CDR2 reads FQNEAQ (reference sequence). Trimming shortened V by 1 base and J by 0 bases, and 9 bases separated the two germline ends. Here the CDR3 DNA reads TGTGCCAGCAGCTTAGGGGAGTGGATGAACACTGAAGCTTTCTTT. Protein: CASSLGEWMNTEAFF.

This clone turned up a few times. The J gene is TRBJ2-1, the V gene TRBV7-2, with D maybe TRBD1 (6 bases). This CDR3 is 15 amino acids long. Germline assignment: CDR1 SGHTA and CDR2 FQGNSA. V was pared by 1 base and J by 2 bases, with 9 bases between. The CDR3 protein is CASSLGQGPYNEQFF. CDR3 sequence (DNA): TGTGCCAGCAGCTTAGGGCAGGGGCCCTACAATGAGCAGTTCTTC.

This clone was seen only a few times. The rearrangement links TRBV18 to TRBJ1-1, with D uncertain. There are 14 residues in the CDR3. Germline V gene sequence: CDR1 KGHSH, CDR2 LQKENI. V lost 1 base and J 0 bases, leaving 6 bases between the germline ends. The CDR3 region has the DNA TGTGCCAGCTCACCACTCCCTCTGAACACTGAAGCTTTCTTT. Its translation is CASSPLPLNTEAFF.